A single sample is the source of the 27 T cell receptor beta chains below, sequenced in a study of blood T cells in healthy people across ages (dated by TCRdb to between 2015 and 2017). The library was generated by 5' RACE. The reads were generated on an Illumina HiSeq 2500. A second roughly 6 to 12 cycle PCR used a sample-barcoded 5' primer and a J-beta primer mix. In-frame beta chains were kept once TCRdb had trimmed the public reads at Q25 with fastp and called clones with MiXCR. When rows share a CDR3 protein, they turn into one entry using the most common DNA and genes. The sample yields some 1.1 million distinct CDR3 sequences; roughly two fifths were counted once. Of the sample, about an eighth falls within the top ten clones. The specimen was blood. The receptors here all came from a man younger than 30 in good health.

This clonotype was recorded a few times. This chain connects TRBV7-2 to TRBJ1-2, with D maybe TRBD1 (6 bases). The CDR3 is made up of 15 amino acids. V lost 4 bases to trimming and J lost 4 bases, with 16 bases between them. Per germline, CDR1 SGHTA and CDR2 FQGNSA. The CDR3 is CASSSTGGGTYGYTF. The CDR3 DNA follows: TGTGCCAGCAGCTCGACAGGAGGGGGTACCTATGGCTACACCTTC.

As regards this clonotype: A junction boundary mismatches the germline segment, possibly from a read error. V and J are TRBV9 and TRBJ2-2; possible D gene TRBD1, 6 bases. Germline V lookup: CDR1 SGDLS, CDR2 YYNGEE. The CDR3 loop spans 15 amino acids. CDR3 amino acids: CTSSVAAGETGELFF. The CDR3 bases are TGTACCAGCAGCGTAGCAGCAGGGGAAACCGGGGAGCTGTTTTTT.

The V and J genes are TRBV20-1 and TRBJ1-6, with TRBD1 as a possible D gene (5 bases). V lost 3 bases and J lost 6, with 12 bases in between. Germline V gene data show CDR1 as DFQATT and CDR2 as SNEGSKA (reference sequence). CDR3 length: 14 amino acids. The CDR3, as DNA: TGCAGTGCTAGGGAGTTCGGGGGTAATTCACCCCTCCACTTT. Translation: CSAREFGGNSPLHF.

This chain connects TRBV27 to TRBJ2-2; TRBD1 matches at 10 bases. The CDR3 covers 18 residues. Germline V CDR1 and CDR2: MNHEY, SMNVEV (reference sequence). Trimming removed 5 bases from V and 0 bases from J; junction bases left unmatched: 9. The CDR3 loop reads CASSTWDRGRANTGELFF. CDR3 nucleotides: TGTGCCAGCAGTACATGGGACAGGGGAAGGGCGAACACCGGGGAGCTGTTTTTT.

The V call is TRBV6-6, the J call TRBJ2-3, with TRBD2 matching 14 bases. The J segment lost 6 bases and the V segment lost 6 bases, leaving 8 bases of the junction unmatched. The CDR3 is 16 amino acids. Germline CDR1 is MNHNY and CDR2 is SVGAGI (reference sequence). Here the CDR3 DNA reads TGTGCCAGCAGATCGACTAGCGGGGGGGGCCCCGATACGCAGTATTTT. Its translation: CASRSTSGGGPDTQYF.

Comments on this clonotype: The junction and the germline gene differ at one end; a read error may be behind it. J is TRBJ1-1 and V is TRBV12-3 or TRBV12-4, with D maybe TRBD1 (6 bases). The CDR3 is 15 residues long. DNA for the CDR3: TGTGCCAGCAGTGCTGACAGGCGCATGAACATTGAAGCTTTCTTT. Its protein is CASSADRRMNIEAFF.

This sequence joins TRBV27 and TRBJ2-1, with D perhaps TRBD2 (6 bases). Near its end, the DNA agrees better with TRBJ2-7, so the J call may be wrong. The germline V gene has CDR1 MNHEY and CDR2 SMNVEV (reference sequence). The CDR3 totals 16 residues. CDR3 loop: CASSLLEGTSYNEQYF. The CDR3 DNA is TGTGCCAGCAGTTTATTGGAGGGAACCTCCTACAATGAGCAGTACTTC.

In its sample, this clonotype was seen a few times. This chain connects TRBV6-6 to TRBJ1-2; possibly TRBD1 for D (5 bases). This CDR3 has 16 residues. The V gene's germline CDR1 is MNHNY and CDR2 SVGAGI (reference sequence). Trimming removed 2 bases from V and 7 bases from J, with 20 bases in between. CDR3 region: CASSYGKTQGPSGYTF. In DNA form, the CDR3 reads TGTGCCAGCAGTTACGGCAAAACCCAGGGCCCATCTGGCTACACCTTC.

The sample holds a few counts of this clonotype. The chain employs TRBV25-1 and TRBJ1-2, with 7 bases fitting TRBD1. CDR3 length: 15 amino acids. Germline lookup yields CDR1 MGHDK and CDR2 SYGVNS. The trim removed 3 bases at V and 5 bases at J, leaving 9 bases unmatched. This chain's CDR3 is CASSDTTGVGYGYTF. DNA of the CDR3: TGTGCCAGCAGTGATACCACAGGGGTAGGGTATGGCTACACCTTC.

The gene calls are TRBV7-9 and TRBJ2-4; D is perhaps TRBD1 (5 bases). The V end was cut by 10 bases, the J end by 15 bases, with 28 bases between. The CDR3 is 14 residues long. Germline CDR1 and CDR2: SEHNR and FQNEAQ (reference sequence). The CDR3 region is CATSDTGRMSERYF. Here the CDR3 DNA reads TGTGCCACCTCTGATACAGGTCGAATGAGCGAGCGGTACTTC.

This clonotype is medium-sized (0.01 to 0.1%) by share. J is TRBJ1-2 and V is TRBV6-2 or TRBV6-3; D is ambiguous. The length of the CDR3 is 14 residues. V lost 2 bases, J lost 8 bases, and 15 bases lay in between. CDR1 is MNHEY and CDR2 is SVGEGT in the germline V gene. In DNA, the CDR3 is TGTGCCAGCAGTTACCTGACAATCGCTACCGGCTACACCTTC. It encodes CASSYLTIATGYTF.

Points on this clonotype: One end of the junction varies from germline; a read error may be responsible. The genes are TRBV5-6 and TRBJ2-3; TRBD1 matches 8 bases. CDR1 and CDR2 (germline): SGHDT, YYEEEE. The CDR3 contains 15 residues. The CDR3 bases are TGTGCCAGCTCCAGGCCCGGGACAGGCACAGATACGAAGTATTTT. It encodes CASSRPGTGTDTKYF. The whole variable domain, remainder taken from reference TRBV5-6 and TRBJ2-3, is DAGVTQSPTHLIKTRGQQVTLRCSPKSGHDTVSWYQQALGQGPQFIFQYYEEEERQRGNFPDRFSGHQFPNYSSELNVNALLLGDSALYLCASSRPGTGTDTKYFGPGTRLTVL.

The J gene is TRBJ1-1, the V gene TRBV20-1; no clear D. CDR3 length: 13 residues. Germline CDR1 DFQATT, CDR2 SNEGSKA (reference sequence). V lost 3 bases to trimming and J lost 5 bases, with 13 bases between them. In DNA, the CDR3 is TGCAGTGCTAGCCGTGGCAAAAAAACTGAAGCTTTCTTT. Its translation: CSASRGKKTEAFF.

This clonotype was observed a few times. This CDR3 is CASSTWGQEYNEQFF. In DNA form, the CDR3 reads TGTGCCAGCTCCACTTGGGGACAAGAATACAATGAGCAGTTCTTC. The chain recombines TRBV27 with TRBJ2-1; tentatively, D is TRBD1 (6 bases). The V end lost 8 bases, the J end lost 4 bases, and 18 bases lay between the germline ends. Germline CDR1 and CDR2: MNHEY and SMNVEV (reference sequence). The CDR3 extends over 15 amino acids.

This clonotype was seen a few times. The CDR3 here is CSAIRGTSSLTGELFF. The CDR3 DNA reads as TGCAGTGCTATTCGGGGGACTAGCAGTCTCACCGGGGAGCTGTTTTTT. This rearrangement joins TRBV20-1 to TRBJ2-2; 9 nucleotides match TRBD2. The CDR3 sequence is 16 residues long. Germline V CDR1 and CDR2: DFQATT, SNEGSKA (reference sequence). Trimming cost V 4 bases and J 4 bases; bases outside gene matches: 10.

The table lists this clonotype with a few counts. The CDR3 coding sequence is TGTGCCATCAGTGAATATGGAATGGGACAGCACCAAGAGACCCAGTACTTC. Protein product: CAISEYGMGQHQETQYF. The rearrangement uses TRBV10-3 and TRBJ2-5; TRBD1 matches 7 bases. The CDR3 is 17 amino acids. From germline, CDR1 is ENHRY and CDR2 SYGVKD. V trimming: 3 bases; J trimming: 0 bases; junction bases outside the gene matches: 10.

This clonotype has a handful of counts. The chain is built from TRBV5-5 and TRBJ2-1; D remains unclear. The CDR3 totals 14 residues. Germline V lookup: CDR1 SGHKS, CDR2 YYEKEE (reference sequence). The germline V and J ends were trimmed by 0 bases and 4 bases, with 8 bases remaining between them. The CDR3 coding sequence is TGTGCCAGCAGCTTGGCTCACTTTTACAATGAGCAGTTCTTC. Encoded protein: CASSLAHFYNEQFF.

V and J are TRBV4-1 and TRBJ1-1, with D hard to call. V lost 3 bases and J lost 1, with 15 bases in between. Germline V gene lookup returns CDR1 MGHRA and CDR2 YSYEKL. CDR3 length: 16 residues. The CDR3 sequence is CASSHQLVGKNTEAFF. The CDR3 nucleotides read TGCGCCAGCAGCCACCAGCTAGTAGGGAAGAACACTGAAGCTTTCTTT.

The chain combines TRBV20-1 with TRBJ1-1, with 7 bases identical to TRBD1. Per germline, CDR1 DFQATT and CDR2 SNEGSKA (reference sequence). This CDR3 is 15 amino acids long. V trimming: 4 bases; J trimming: 0 bases; junction bases outside the gene matches: 8. In DNA form, the CDR3 reads TGCAGTGCTACTTCCGGACAGGAAATGAACACTGAAGCTTTCTTT. This sequence encodes CSATSGQEMNTEAFF.

This clonotype was detected only once. The rearrangement links TRBV20-1 to TRBJ1-5; D perhaps matches TRBD1 (6 bases). The germline V and J ends were trimmed by 4 bases and 6 bases, with 19 bases remaining between them. The V gene's germline CDR1 is DFQATT and CDR2 SNEGSKA (reference sequence). The CDR3 runs to 15 residues. The CDR3 protein is CSAKETRGSGQPQHF. CDR3 coding DNA: TGCAGTGCTAAGGAGACCAGGGGTTCAGGTCAGCCCCAGCATTTT.

The DNA of the CDR3 is TGTGCCTCAGGGGTCGGAACCGTCTCCTATAATTCACCCCTCCACTTT. This sequence encodes CASGVGTVSYNSPLHF. The chain joins TRBV6-2 or TRBV6-3 to TRBJ1-6, with D perhaps TRBD1 (6 bases). The CDR3 has 16 residues. With 11 bases removed from V and 0 bases from J, the gap between germline ends came to 17 bases. The germline gives CDR1 MNHEY, CDR2 SVGEGT.

In its sample, this clonotype was seen a few times. The chain recombines TRBV24-1 with TRBJ2-5, with 9 nucleotides matching TRBD1. V was pared by 4 bases and J by 11 bases, with 25 bases of the junction left unmatched. The CDR3 consists of 19 residues. The V gene's germline CDR1 is KGHDR and CDR2 SFDVKD. Written as DNA, the CDR3 is TGTGCCACCAGTGACATCCGGGACAGGGTGCATCCCGTTTACAATGAGCAGTACTTC. This gives the protein CATSDIRDRVHPVYNEQYF.

This clonotype has only a few counts. J is TRBJ2-3 and V is TRBV4-2, with a possible D match to TRBD2 (6 bases). V gave up 0 bases and J gave up 2 bases, with 24 bases separating them. The CDR3 has 20 amino acids. Germline lookup yields CDR1 LGHNA and CDR2 YNFKEQ. Here the CDR3 reads CASSQDFGRGRNRNTDTQYF. The CDR3 nucleotides are TGTGCCAGCAGCCAAGATTTCGGGCGGGGCCGGAACCGAAACACAGATACGCAGTATTTT.

The J gene is TRBJ2-4, the V gene TRBV7-2; D not certain. Gene TRBJ2-5 matches the end of the DNA better, so the J call may be wrong. Germline-derived CDR1 and CDR2 are SGHTA and FQGNSA. This CDR3 region has 15 residues. The CDR3 sequence is CASSSQTTVPETQYF. CDR3 coding DNA: TGTGCCAGCAGCTCCCAGACAACTGTACCAGAGACCCAGTACTTC.

The chain employs TRBV11-2 and TRBJ2-1; 12 positions match TRBD2. V shed 5 bases, J shed 13 bases, and the junction held 6 bases outside the gene matches. The CDR3 runs 13 residues. Germline assignment: CDR1 SGHAT and CDR2 FQNNGV. In DNA form, the CDR3 reads TGTGCCAGCAGCGTGGCTAGCGGGGGGGCACAGTTCTTC. It is translated as CASSVASGGAQFF.

The gene calls are TRBV9 and TRBJ2-5; 10 positions agree with TRBD1. The J call may not be correct, given that the DNA end is closer to TRBJ2-7. Germline V lookup: CDR1 SGDLS, CDR2 YYNGEE. The CDR3 is 13 amino acids. CDR3 in amino acids: CASSEGQGNEQYF. CDR3 sequence (DNA): TGTGCCAGCAGCGAGGGACAGGGGAACGAGCAGTACTTC.

This clonotype appeared a few times. The chain joins TRBV6-2 or TRBV6-3 to TRBJ2-3; tentatively, D is TRBD2 (6 bases). Germline CDR1 and CDR2: MNHEY and SVGEGT. CDR3 length equals 12 residues. The CDR3 sequence is CASGRTTDTQYF. The CDR3 DNA is TGTGCAAGCGGGCGCACCACAGATACGCAGTATTTT.